A selection of T cell receptor beta chains follows, all from one sample in a study of Ad26.COV2.S vaccination and SARS-CoV-2 variants. Produced via immunoSEQ multiplex PCR; TCRdb's table is partial and in-frame only. The top ten hold about 3.1% of the sample, which has 290,000 or so clones, 70% to 90% seen once. This material consisted of peripheral blood, taken in a trial of Ad26.COV2.S vaccine versus placebo. All receptors derive from a person aged 18-60 years who received the Ad26.COV2.S COVID-19 vaccine or a placebo. The CDR3 runs from the conserved cysteine through the conserved F or W. Fields, in order: clone size, V gene, D gene, CDR3 protein. A D gene is named only where the DNA matches it firmly. The size of a clone is reported for some rows only, either as once, few or many, or as a class for expanded clones.

NA TRBV14 NA CASSTGTSYSPLHF
NA TRBV7-3 NA CASSLTPGELFF
NA TRBV5-5 NA CASSHGEGTYEQYF
few TRBV29-1 NA CSVGGGTEAFF
NA TRBV27 TRBD1 CASSPRTGTKTQYF
NA TRBV21-1 NA CASSKGPSSGVCAGSSYNEQFF
few TRBV18 NA CASSPYDKGANEKLFF
once TRBV12-3/TRBV12-4 NA CASSLGGAEAFF
NA TRBV27 NA CASSLREGAYEQYF
NA TRBV11-2 TRBD1 CASSLYFLPGQGSTGELFF
NA TRBV5-1 NA CASSGAGELFF
NA TRBV5-1 NA CASSLRPLQLNTEAFF
NA TRBV4-1 NA CASSQGSGPGNTIYF
once TRBV20-1 NA CSARRTYGYTF
NA TRBV5-1 NA CASSLAGQQETQYF
NA TRBV24-1 TRBD1 CATSDGTGGYTGELFF
once TRBV7-2 TRBD1 CASSLRTGEEAIYF
NA TRBV12-3/TRBV12-4 NA CASSLGALNEQFF
NA TRBV7-2 NA CASSLSVKETQYF
NA TRBV5-4 TRBD1 CASSLGTGYLYEQYF
NA TRBV28 NA CASKDPSPYNEQFF
NA TRBV27 NA CASSLNPGSYGYTF
NA TRBV12-3/TRBV12-4 NA CASSFTPREGYTF
NA TRBV2 NA CASSLLGEQYF
NA TRBV30 TRBD1 CAWGQGLSGNTIYF
NA TRBV18 TRBD1 CASSPREGQADEQYF
NA TRBV19 TRBD1 CASSIDRTGSIGAEAFF
NA TRBV7-9 NA CASSLASGAAYEQYF
NA TRBV5-1 TRBD2 CASSVSGSNEQYF
NA TRBV5-1 TRBD1 CASSTGTGSYNEQFF
NA TRBV6-2/TRBV6-3 NA CASSTGTFYGYTF
NA TRBV7-3 NA CASSETVTLYNEQFF
NA TRBV2 NA CASSGSNQPQHF
NA TRBV6-5 TRBD1 CASSYGPQGAYEQYF
once TRBV18 TRBD2 CASSPRLAGEDGELFF
NA TRBV6-5 TRBD2 CASSWGLGRGGELFF
NA TRBV13 TRBD2 CASSLAGGGRTDTQYF
NA TRBV10-3 NA CAISESSGISYEQYF
NA TRBV27 TRBD1 CASSLFRGPNQPQHF
NA TRBV11-2 TRBD2 CASSGGTRAYEQYF
NA TRBV19 NA CASKGGNTDTQYF
NA TRBV7-9 NA CATNSVAGELFF
NA TRBV7-9 TRBD1 CASSASDRAGNTEAFF
few TRBV5-1 NA CASRTPFPPYEQYF
NA TRBV7-2 NA CASSSRVHGELFF
NA TRBV2 TRBD2 CASREALTDTQYF
NA TRBV13 NA CASSLSTGPHPSNYGYTF
NA TRBV29-1 NA CSANPGETQYF
NA TRBV5-6 NA CASSSYPGTGEQYF
NA TRBV5-6 NA CASSRRNSPLHF
NA TRBV4-1 NA CASSQVNLVAYNEQFF
NA TRBV20-1 NA CSASSRSEAFF
NA TRBV5-1 TRBD1 CASSTDRDGYGYTF
NA TRBV27 NA CASSFGTGKNTGELFF
NA TRBV18 NA CASSPLDRMGTQYF
NA TRBV24-1 TRBD2 CATSAGGHEPSGANVLTF
NA TRBV6-1 TRBD2 CASSEDGGATDTQYF
NA TRBV20-1 NA CSASGGYTEAFF
NA TRBV11-2 TRBD1 CASRWTGVTGELFF